A single sample is the source of the 30 T cell receptor beta chains below, sequenced in a study of blood T cell repertoires in COVID-19 (dated by TCRdb to 2020 to 2022). Library preparation was by the immunoSEQ multiplex PCR assay. TCRdb took over this immuneACCESS table, retaining in-frame rearrangements with V and J assigned. Such tables are incomplete; in checked studies, under half of the missing clones stem from an unresolved V gene, and the remainder is unexplained. The table for this sample lists 120,000 to 150,000 clones; 84% of them were counted only once. Clones ranked in the top ten supply roughly 5.5% of the sample. Sequencing input: PBMCs or T cells enriched from blood (not recorded which). The receptors stem from a woman in her forties or fifties who had been exposed to COVID-19.

The count of this clone is one. The chain carries TRBV19 and TRBJ1-4; 7 bases line up with TRBD1. V was pared by 7 bases and J by 4 bases, with 21 bases of the junction left unmatched. This CDR3 spans 19 amino acids. Per germline, CDR1 LNHDA and CDR2 SQIVND (reference sequence). As DNA, the CDR3 is TGTGCCAGTACCTTCCCGCCACAGGGGTTACTCACGCTTAATGAAAAACTGTTTTTT. It specifies CASTFPPQGLLTLNEKLFF.

The gene calls are TRBV29-1 and TRBJ1-1, with D possibly matching TRBD1 (5 bases). V dropped 3 bases and J dropped 5 bases, with 7 bases sitting between them. In germline, CDR1 is SQVTM, CDR2 ANQGSEA. The CDR3 sequence is 11 residues long. The CDR3 region is CSVEHRTEAFF. The CDR3 DNA sequence: TGCAGCGTTGAGCACAGGACTGAAGCTTTCTTT.

The J gene is TRBJ1-3, the V gene TRBV11-2, with TRBD1 identical over 7 bases. The CDR3 is made up of 15 amino acids. V was pared by 4 bases and J by 2 bases, with 5 bases of the junction left unmatched. Germline CDR1 is SGHAT and CDR2 is FQNNGV. The chain's CDR3 is CASSSLTGTGNTIYF. The CDR3 DNA follows: TGTGCCAGCAGCTCCTTGACAGGGACTGGAAACACCATATATTTT.

The J gene is TRBJ2-1, the V gene TRBV19; 15 bases are a match to TRBD2. The CDR3 is 20 residues long. V trimming: 5 bases; J trimming: 0 bases; junction bases outside the gene matches: 11. Germline values: CDR1 LNHDA, CDR2 SQIVND (reference sequence). CDR3 sequence reads: CASSHSPGTSGRSSYNEQFF. Written as DNA, the CDR3 is TGTGCCAGTAGTCACTCCCCCGGGACTAGCGGGAGGAGCTCCTACAATGAGCAGTTCTTC.

The J gene is TRBJ1-1, the V gene TRBV19; D perhaps matches TRBD1 (5 bases). V lost 6 bases, J lost 0 bases, and 14 bases lay in between. The V gene's germline CDR1 is LNHDA and CDR2 SQIVND (reference sequence). CDR3 length equals 15 residues. CDR3: CASSMAGQLNTEAFF. Written as DNA, the CDR3 is TGTGCCAGTAGCATGGCAGGGCAGCTGAACACTGAAGCTTTCTTT.

The CDR3 reads CASSLSNSPLHF. The DNA for the CDR3 is TGTGCCAGTAGTCTAAGTAATTCACCCCTCCACTTT. The V call is TRBV19, the J call TRBJ1-6; no reliable D call. Trimming took off 5 bases at V and 6 bases at J, with 5 bases between the two ends. The CDR3 totals 12 residues. Germline-derived CDR1 and CDR2 are LNHDA and SQIVND (reference sequence).

This clone was counted once. The rearrangement uses TRBV9 and TRBJ2-4; TRBD2 aligns across 13 bases. CDR1 and CDR2 from the germline V gene are SGDLS and YYNGEE. The CDR3 runs to 16 residues. V gave up 3 bases and J gave up 6 bases; unmatched junction bases: 6. The CDR3: CASSGTSGGAINIQYF. CDR3 DNA sequence: TGTGCCAGCAGCGGGACTAGCGGGGGAGCTATAAACATTCAGTACTTC.

J is TRBJ2-2 and V is TRBV5-6; D is unclear. The CDR3 has 14 residues. Looked up from germline, CDR1 is SGHDT and CDR2 is YYEEEE. Trimming shortened V by 4 bases and J by 3 bases, and 10 bases separated the two germline ends. The CDR3 spells CASSPSLDTGELFF. Written as DNA, the CDR3 is TGTGCCAGCAGCCCCTCCCTCGACACCGGGGAGCTGTTTTTT.

CDR3 in amino acids: CASSATGIEDEQYF. CDR3 DNA sequence: TGTGCCAGCAGCGCAACAGGGATTGAAGACGAGCAGTACTTC. The rearrangement links TRBV5-5 to TRBJ2-7; possible D gene TRBD1, 6 bases. Per germline, CDR1 SGHKS and CDR2 YYEKEE (reference sequence). The germline V and J ends were trimmed by 4 bases and 5 bases, with 16 bases remaining between them. This CDR3 is 14 amino acids long.

V usage is TRBV6-2 or TRBV6-3 and J usage is TRBJ1-2, with 7 bases lining up with TRBD1. Germline loops: CDR1 MNHEY, CDR2 SVGEGT. Trimming removed 0 bases from V and 5 bases from J; junction bases left unmatched: 6. This CDR3 is built from 15 residues. The CDR3, as DNA: TGTGCCAGCAGTTACTCCCGGGAGGGGGCATATGGCTACACCTTC. This gives the protein CASSYSREGAYGYTF.

This chain links TRBV9 with TRBJ2-1, with TRBD2 matching 11 bases. V was clipped by 4 bases and J by 3 bases; unmatched bases: 3. Per the germline V gene, CDR1 is SGDLS and CDR2 is YYNGEE. This CDR3 is 15 amino acids long. The CDR3 here is CASSFGLAGYNEQFF. CDR3 DNA: TGTGCCAGCAGCTTCGGACTAGCGGGCTACAATGAGCAGTTCTTC.

This rearrangement joins TRBV10-3 to TRBJ2-1; 11 positions agree with TRBD2. Germline V gene data show CDR1 as ENHRY and CDR2 as SYGVKD. CDR3 length: 13 amino acids. V lost 11 bases to trimming and J lost 10 bases; unmatched junction nucleotides: 10. The CDR3 DNA follows: TGTGCCGTACGACAACCTAGCGGGAGGGAGCAGTTCTTC. Translation gives CAVRQPSGREQFF.

The rearrangement links TRBV19 to TRBJ1-1; TRBD1 matches at 7 bases. The CDR3 is made up of 15 amino acids. The V gene end was trimmed by 6 bases and the J gene end by 5 bases; junction bases not matched to a gene: 12. Looked up from germline, CDR1 is LNHDA and CDR2 is SQIVND (reference sequence). The CDR3 DNA is TGTGCCAGTAGGCGACAGGGTTCGGTTTCTACTGAAGCTTTCTTT. Its protein is CASRRQGSVSTEAFF. The full variable domain, with the rest looked up from reference TRBV19 and TRBJ1-1, is DGGITQSPKYLFRKEGQNVTLSCEQNLNHDAMYWYRQDPGQGLRLIYYSQIVNDFQKGDIAEGYSVSREKKESFPLTVTSAQKNPTAFYLCASRRQGSVSTEAFFGQGTRLTVV.

This clone was detected once. The rearrangement uses TRBV7-2 and TRBJ2-2; D perhaps matches TRBD2 (6 bases). Germline V gene sequence: CDR1 SGHTA, CDR2 FQGNSA. Trimming took 5 bases from V and 4 from J, leaving 14 bases between them. The CDR3 extends over 15 amino acids. CDR3 sequence: CASSPRLGGTGELFF. The CDR3 nucleotides are TGTGCCAGCAGCCCGCGACTAGGCGGCACCGGGGAGCTGTTTTTT.

J is TRBJ2-5 and V is TRBV7-9; the match to TRBD1 covers 7 bases. This CDR3 has 13 amino acids. The germline V gene encodes CDR1 SEHNR and CDR2 FQNEAQ (reference sequence). V shed 1 base and J 5 bases; nucleotides not matched to a gene: 1. The chain's CDR3 is CASSLGRGETQYF. CDR3 coding DNA: TGTGCCAGCAGCTTAGGCAGGGGGGAGACCCAGTACTTC.

The rearrangement joins TRBV7-2 to TRBJ2-1; D possibly corresponds to TRBD2 (6 bases). With 1 base removed from V and 3 bases from J, the gap between germline ends came to 7 bases. The CDR3 totals 14 residues. Germline CDR1 and CDR2: SGHTA and FQGNSA. The CDR3, as DNA: TGTGCCAGCAGCTTAGGCGGGAACTACAATGAGCAGTTCTTC. This gives the protein CASSLGGNYNEQFF.

V gene TRBV29-1 combines with J gene TRBJ2-4; D unresolved. This CDR3 has 12 residues. Per germline, CDR1 SQVTM and CDR2 ANQGSEA. V was cut by 4 bases and J by 8 bases, with 12 bases left in between. The CDR3, as DNA: TGCAGCGTTGTAACCCAGTCCGACATTCAGTACTTC. It is translated as CSVVTQSDIQYF.

The gene calls are TRBV7-2 and TRBJ1-5; no reliable D call. This CDR3 is 14 amino acids long. Germline loops: CDR1 SGHTA, CDR2 FQGNSA. V was trimmed by 3 bases and J by 3 bases, leaving 9 bases between them. CDR3: CASSFNSLNQPQHF. The CDR3 coding sequence is TGTGCCAGCAGCTTTAACAGCCTCAATCAGCCCCAGCATTTT.

The chain joins TRBV3-1 (or the pseudogene TRBV3-2) to TRBJ1-2; weak D call: TRBD1 (6 bases). V lost 2 bases to trimming and J lost 7 bases, with 14 bases between them. CDR3 size: 14 residues. Germline V gives CDR1 LGHDT, CDR2 YNNKEL (reference sequence). This CDR3 is CASSQLPGTSGYTF. CDR3 coding DNA: TGTGCCAGCAGCCAACTCCCCGGGACATCTGGCTACACCTTC.

This chain links TRBV19 with TRBJ1-4; 7 bases are a match to TRBD1. The CDR3 is 13 amino acids. V gave up 4 bases and J gave up 8 bases; unmatched junction bases: 4. Germline-derived CDR1 and CDR2 are LNHDA and SQIVND (reference sequence). CDR3 sequence reads: CASSKGQWEKLFF. Here the CDR3 DNA reads TGTGCCAGTAGTAAGGGACAGTGGGAAAAACTGTTTTTT.

This clone was seen once. The chain uses TRBV7-2 and TRBJ2-1; D might be TRBD2 (7 bases). CDR3 length equals 15 residues. Germline lookup yields CDR1 SGHTA and CDR2 FQGNSA. V lost 0 bases and J lost 10, with 16 bases in between. CDR3 nucleotide sequence: TGTGCCAGCAGCTTAGCGCTAGGGGGGGAGGGCGAGCAGTTCTTC. Its translation is CASSLALGGEGEQFF.

The rearrangement links TRBV5-4 to TRBJ2-5, with 13 positions matching TRBD2. Germline CDR1 reads SGHNT; CDR2 reads YYREEE (reference sequence). The CDR3 length is 15 residues. Germline trimming cut 5 bases from V and 5 bases from J; bases unmatched to any gene: 6. The CDR3 region is CASRRLAGGGETQYF. The CDR3 bases are TGTGCCAGCAGGCGACTAGCGGGAGGAGGGGAGACCCAGTACTTC.

The V gene is TRBV27, the J gene TRBJ1-4, with no clear D. V lost 3 bases to trimming and J lost 0 bases, with 8 bases between them. CDR3 size: 15 residues. CDR1 and CDR2 (germline): MNHEY, SMNVEV (reference sequence). CDR3 residues: CASSLSLATNEKLFF. The CDR3 DNA reads TGTGCCAGCAGTTTGTCTCTCGCAACTAATGAAAAACTGTTTTTT.

For the CDR3, the DNA is TGTGCCACCAGTCCGACAGGGGTGACCCAGTACTTC. Its translation: CATSPTGVTQYF. The genes are TRBV24-1 and TRBJ2-5; 8 nucleotides align to TRBD1. The CDR3 is made up of 12 amino acids. The trim removed 6 bases at V and 7 bases at J, leaving 3 bases unmatched. Germline CDR1 reads KGHDR; CDR2 reads SFDVKD.

The rearrangement links TRBV11-3 to TRBJ1-5; 8 bases line up with TRBD1. CDR1 is SGHNT, CDR2 YENEEA, per germline. The CDR3 has 16 amino acids. The ends lost 1 base at V and 2 bases at J; junction bases unmatched: 4. As DNA, the CDR3 is TGTGCCAGCAGCTTAGTGACAGGGGATGGCAATCAGCCCCAGCATTTT. Its translation: CASSLVTGDGNQPQHF.

This clone has more than one count but fewer than ten. The chain couples TRBV5-4 to TRBJ1-4; D ambiguous. This CDR3 spans 16 amino acids. In germline, CDR1 is SGHNT, CDR2 YYREEE (reference sequence). V dropped 2 bases and J dropped 4 bases, with 15 bases sitting between them. The CDR3 DNA follows: TGTGCCAGCAGCTTAGGAGGGTGGGGAAATAATGAAAAACTGTTTTTT. Translating it yields CASSLGGWGNNEKLFF. The whole variable domain, filled in from reference TRBV5-4 and TRBJ1-4, reads ETGVTQSPTHLIKTRGQQVTLRCSSQSGHNTVSWYQQALGQGPQFIFQYYREEENGRGNFPPRFSGLQFPNYSSELNVNALELDDSALYLCASSLGGWGNNEKLFFGSGTQLSVL.

The chain couples TRBV7-9 to TRBJ2-5, with 8 bases lining up with TRBD2. Per the germline V gene, CDR1 is SEHNR and CDR2 is FQNEAQ (reference sequence). The V and J ends lost 1 base and 5 bases, in that order; junction bases with no gene match: 6. The CDR3 has 15 residues. This chain's CDR3 is CASSLVSGAKETQYF. CDR3 DNA: TGTGCCAGCAGCTTAGTTAGCGGGGCGAAGGAGACCCAGTACTTC.

The chain couples TRBV5-1 to TRBJ1-1, with 11 nucleotides matching TRBD1. Germline trimming cut 3 bases from V and 7 bases from J; bases unmatched to any gene: 5. This CDR3 has 14 amino acids. Looked up from germline, CDR1 is SGHRS and CDR2 is YFSETQ. The CDR3, as DNA: TGCGCCAGCAGCTGGACAGGGGGCGCGGGTGAAGCTTTCTTT. Protein product: CASSWTGGAGEAFF.

This clone was counted only a few times. The chain is built from TRBV2 and TRBJ2-5, with D uncertain. This CDR3 has 12 residues. Trimming took off 9 bases at V and 5 bases at J, with 13 bases between the two ends. Germline CDR1 SNHLY, CDR2 FYNNEI. CDR3 in amino acids: CASRSPGETQYF. In nucleotides, the CDR3 is TGTGCCAGTCGGAGTCCTGGGGAGACCCAGTACTTC. Filled out from reference TRBV2 and TRBJ2-5, the complete variable domain reads EPEVTQTPSHQVTQMGQEVILRCVPISNHLYFYWYRQILGQKVEFLVSFYNNEISEKSEIFDDQFSVERPDGSNFTLKIRSTKLEDSAMYFCASRSPGETQYFGPGTRLLVL.

V and J are TRBV6-6 and TRBJ2-1, with D tentatively TRBD2 (6 bases). The CDR3 consists of 12 residues. CDR1 is MNHNY and CDR2 is SVGAGI in the germline V gene (reference sequence). V was shortened by 2 bases and J by 10 bases, with 9 bases between the two germline ends. The CDR3 reads CASSYIAVEQFF. The CDR3 bases are TGTGCCAGCAGTTACATAGCGGTCGAGCAGTTCTTC.